Following are 13 T cell receptor beta chains from one sample sequenced in a study of graft-versus-host responses after intestinal transplantation (dated by TCRdb to about 2021). The library relied on the immunoSEQ multiplex PCR assay. TCRdb stores this immuneACCESS table with in-frame sequences only. Part of the clones is absent; in the studies checked, under half of the shortfall reflects unresolved V genes, and no reason is known for the rest. The sample table records tens of thousands of clones; roughly 91% of these occur just once. 3.5% to 5% of the sample lies in the top ten. The sample consisted of PBMCs, taken 524 days after transplant. Source of these receptors: a human patient who received an intestinal transplant, so some T cells may come from the graft donor.

This chain connects TRBV7-6 to TRBJ2-2; 11 bases align to TRBD1. This CDR3 has 15 residues. The V gene's germline CDR1 is SGHVS and CDR2 FNYEAQ. Trimming cost V 4 bases and J 6 bases; bases outside gene matches: 4. This CDR3 reads CASSSGQGVSGELFF. CDR3 sequence (DNA): TGTGCCAGCAGCTCGGGACAGGGGGTCTCCGGGGAGCTGTTTTTT.

The V and J genes are TRBV9 and TRBJ2-1; a weak D match, TRBD2 (6 bases). Germline V CDR1 and CDR2: SGDLS, YYNGEE. V gave up 4 bases and J gave up 0 bases, with 14 bases separating them. This CDR3 has 16 amino acids. The CDR3 loop is CASSPPAGNSYNEQFF. In DNA, the CDR3 is TGTGCCAGCAGCCCCCCCGCGGGGAACTCCTACAATGAGCAGTTCTTC.

The chain links TRBV4-3 to TRBJ1-1; the match to TRBD1 covers 9 bases. The J segment lost 0 bases and the V segment lost 3 bases, leaving 11 bases of the junction unmatched. There are 18 residues in the CDR3. The germline V gene encodes CDR1 LGHNA and CDR2 YSLEER. CDR3 nucleotide sequence: TGCGCCAGCAGCCAGATACAGGGGGCGAGGGGAATGAACACTGAAGCTTTCTTT. Encoded protein: CASSQIQGARGMNTEAFF.

The J gene is TRBJ1-1, the V gene TRBV6-6; D ambiguous. The germline gives CDR1 MNHNY, CDR2 SVGAGI (reference sequence). The CDR3 consists of 14 residues. The V end was cut by 0 bases, the J end by 7 bases, with 12 bases between. The CDR3 coding sequence is TGTGCCAGCAGTTACTCCCGGGCCGGAGGTGAAGCTTTCTTT. The encoded protein is CASSYSRAGGEAFF.

The chain uses TRBV18 and TRBJ2-5; maybe TRBD2 (5 bases). Germline V lookup: CDR1 KGHSH, CDR2 LQKENI. The germline V and J ends were trimmed by 1 base and 4 bases, with 7 bases remaining between them. This CDR3 contains 13 residues. CDR3 loop: CASSPRSGETQYF. The CDR3 DNA follows: TGTGCCAGCTCACCACGAAGCGGAGAGACCCAGTACTTC. Based on the CDR3 plus reference TRBV18 and TRBJ2-5, the full variable domain is NAGVMQNPRHLVRRRGQEARLRCSPMKGHSHVYWYRQLPEEGLKFMVYLQKENIIDESGMPKERFSAEFPKEGPSILRIQQVVRGDSAAYFCASSPRSGETQYFGPGTRLLVL.

The genes are TRBV5-1 and TRBJ2-3; D is unresolved. The CDR3 has 14 residues. Germline CDR1 and CDR2: SGHRS and YFSETQ. V shed 4 bases and J shed 2 bases, with 11 bases lying between them. The CDR3 loop reads CASSQAGSTDTQYF. CDR3 coding DNA: TGCGCCAGCAGCCAGGCTGGATCCACAGATACGCAGTATTTT.

The chain combines TRBV21-1 with TRBJ1-5; the D segment call TRBD1 is taken from the table without a DNA check. TRBV21-1 is a recognized pseudogene. The CDR3 covers 20 residues. CDR3 sequence (DNA): TGTGCCAGCAGCAAAGGGCGGGGTAAACAGGGGCGTAGGGGGCATCAGCCCCAGCATTTT. Its protein product is CASSKGRGKQGRRGHQPQHF.

The chain couples TRBV19 to TRBJ1-6; 8 positions match TRBD1. Looked up from germline, CDR1 is LNHDA and CDR2 is SQIVND (reference sequence). After removal of 3 bases from V and 6 bases from J, the junction contained 7 bases not matched to a gene. This CDR3 has 16 residues. The CDR3 loop is CASSIGTGGINSPLHF. CDR3 nucleotide sequence: TGTGCCAGTAGTATTGGGACAGGAGGGATTAATTCACCCCTCCACTTT. Supplemented by reference TRBV19 and TRBJ1-6, the full variable domain reads DGGITQSPKYLFRKEGQNVTLSCEQNLNHDAMYWYRQDPGQGLRLIYYSQIVNDFQKGDIAEGYSVSREKKESFPLTVTSAQKNPTAFYLCASSIGTGGINSPLHFGNGTRLTVT.

The rearrangement uses TRBV28 and TRBJ2-1, with D possibly being TRBD1 or TRBD2 (5 bases each). The CDR3 sequence is 16 residues long. Trimming took off 8 bases at V and 8 bases at J, with 25 bases between the two ends. The germline gives CDR1 MDHEN, CDR2 SYDVKM. DNA for the CDR3: TGTGCCAGCGGGACGTGGCTGACCGCCCAATGGGATGAGCAGTTCTTC. It codes for CASGTWLTAQWDEQFF.

This clone has a single count. V and J are TRBV18 and TRBJ2-7; perhaps TRBD2 as D (5 bases). The CDR3 runs 13 residues. V lost 5 bases, J lost 1 base, and 9 bases lay in between. Per germline, CDR1 KGHSH and CDR2 LQKENI. The CDR3 nucleotides are TGTGCCAGCTCAAGGGAGAATTCCTACGAGCAGTACTTC. Its protein product is CASSRENSYEQYF.

The rearrangement uses TRBV28 and TRBJ2-5, with D perhaps TRBD1 (6 bases). The end of the DNA fits TRBJ2-7 better, so the J call may be wrong. The germline V gene encodes CDR1 MDHEN and CDR2 SYDVKM. This CDR3 region has 17 residues. The DNA of the CDR3 is TGTGCCAGCAGTCCCCTATTAGCTACCACAGGGCCTAACGAGCAGTACTTC. Translation gives CASSPLLATTGPNEQYF.

DNA for the CDR3: TGTGCCAGCAGCGAGAACAGGGACCGTCAGCCCCAGCATTTT. Amino acids: CASSENRDRQPQHF. The chain couples TRBV28 to TRBJ1-5; TRBD1 is a possible D gene (6 bases). CDR1 and CDR2 from the germline V gene are MDHEN and SYDVKM. V lost 6 bases and J lost 6, with 15 bases in between. This CDR3 comprises 14 residues.

The rearrangement joins TRBV4-1 to TRBJ2-3; D is possibly TRBD1 (6 bases). Germline V CDR1 and CDR2: MGHRA, YSYEKL. With 4 bases removed from V and 2 bases from J, the gap between germline ends came to 10 bases. This CDR3 contains 14 residues. CDR3 sequence: CASSLRGNTDTQYF. CDR3 coding DNA: TGCGCCAGCAGCCTGAGGGGGAACACAGATACGCAGTATTTT.